The 14 T cell receptor beta chains given below trace back to one sample, sequenced in a study of blood T cell repertoires in COVID-19. The repertoire was sequenced with immunoSEQ multiplex PCR; TCRdb's copy has only in-frame clones and lacks some. The sample has approximately 320,000 clones, around 90% seen once. The sequenced sample was PBMCs or T cells enriched from blood (not recorded which). The origin of the receptors is a man aged 60 to 69 who had recovered from COVID-19.

The rearrangement joins TRBV28 to TRBJ2-1; 8 bases match TRBD2. The CDR3 runs 15 residues. J gave up 4 bases and V 2 bases, and 4 bases lay outside the gene matches. CDR1 is MDHEN, CDR2 SYDVKM, per germline. The CDR3 DNA is TGTGCCAGCAGTTTACGAGCGGGAGTTTACAATGAGCAGTTCTTC. This gives the protein CASSLRAGVYNEQFF.

The chain has TRBV3-1 (or the pseudogene TRBV3-2) and TRBJ1-4; TRBD1 is a possible D gene (5 bases). V gave up 0 bases and J gave up 6 bases, with 17 bases separating them. Germline V gives CDR1 LGHDT, CDR2 YNNKEL (reference sequence). The length of the CDR3 is 17 residues. The CDR3 loop is CASSQERGSRSYEKLFF. In DNA, the CDR3 is TGTGCCAGCAGCCAAGAAAGGGGTTCACGGTCGTATGAAAAACTGTTTTTT.

This CDR3 reads CASRASSYNEQFF. The CDR3 coding sequence is TGCGCCAGCAGGGCTAGCTCCTACAATGAGCAGTTCTTC. The chain is built from TRBV5-1 and TRBJ2-1, with unresolved D. The CDR3 sequence is 13 residues long. V lost 5 bases and J lost 0, with 6 bases in between. Germline V CDR1 and CDR2: SGHRS, YFSETQ.

V usage is TRBV7-8 and J usage is TRBJ2-7; maybe TRBD2 (5 bases). The CDR3 has 13 amino acids. V was clipped by 1 base and J by 2 bases, with 6 bases between them. CDR1 is SGHVS and CDR2 is FQNEAQ in the germline V gene. The CDR3 protein is CASSLGGPYEQYF. CDR3 in DNA: TGTGCCAGCAGCTTAGGAGGGCCCTACGAGCAGTACTTC.

The chain is built from TRBV11-2 and TRBJ2-5, with D possibly matching TRBD2 (5 bases). Trimming took off 1 base at V and 7 bases at J, with 16 bases between the two ends. Germline lookup yields CDR1 SGHAT and CDR2 FQNNGV. The CDR3 extends over 15 amino acids. The CDR3 coding sequence is TGTGCCAGCAGCTTAGGAGGAGGCGTTGGGCTGACCCAGTACTTC. Its translation: CASSLGGGVGLTQYF. The full variable domain, with the rest looked up from reference TRBV11-2 and TRBJ2-5, is EAGVAQSPRYKIIEKRQSVAFWCNPISGHATLYWYQQILGQGPKLLIQFQNNGVVDDSQLPKDRFSAERLKGVDSTLKIQPAKLEDSAVYLCASSLGGGVGLTQYFGPGTRLLVL.

Concerning this clone: This same CDR3 is encoded by further DNA sequences in the sample. V is TRBV5-1 and J is TRBJ2-3; possibly TRBD1 for D (6 bases). The CDR3 has 15 residues. The germline V gene encodes CDR1 SGHRS and CDR2 YFSETQ. V was shortened by 4 bases and J by 0 bases, with 12 bases between the two germline ends. The CDR3 is CASSVDRSSTDTQYF. The CDR3 DNA reads as TGCGCCAGCAGCGTGGACAGATCTAGCACAGATACGCAGTATTTT.

The chain joins TRBV6-5 to TRBJ2-5; D gene unclear. This CDR3 is built from 15 residues. CDR1 is MNHEY and CDR2 is SVGAGI in the germline V gene. Trimming took 0 bases from V and 0 from J, leaving 8 bases between them. Here the CDR3 DNA reads TGTGCCAGCAGTTACTCGCGTCGGTACCAAGAGACCCAGTACTTC. Translated: CASSYSRRYQETQYF.

CDR3 nucleotides: TGTGCCAGCAGTTTAAATTCGCCGGGGGTAAGCTCACCCCTCCACTTT. Protein sequence: CASSLNSPGVSSPLHF. J is TRBJ1-6 and V is TRBV27, with D perhaps TRBD1 (5 bases). The germline gives CDR1 MNHEY, CDR2 SMNVEV (reference sequence). Deletions cut 2 bases from V and 10 bases from J, with 18 bases between. The CDR3 has 16 residues.

The chain carries TRBV4-1 and TRBJ1-3, with 7 bases aligning to TRBD1. The CDR3 is 13 residues long. V was pared by 8 bases and J by 3 bases, with 4 bases of the junction left unmatched. CDR1 and CDR2 (germline): MGHRA, YSYEKL. The CDR3 reads CASGGGGGNTIYF. The CDR3 nucleotides are TGCGCCAGCGGAGGGGGCGGTGGAAACACCATATATTTT.

The CDR3, as DNA: TGTGCCAGTAGTATAGCGACAGGGGGAGAGACCCAGTACTTC. It specifies CASSIATGGETQYF. The chain is built from TRBV19 and TRBJ2-5; 9 bases are shared with TRBD1. V shed 1 base and J 4 bases; nucleotides not matched to a gene: 1. The germline CDR1 and CDR2 sequences are LNHDA and SQIVND (reference sequence). The CDR3 is 14 residues long. The full variable domain, rest sourced from reference TRBV19 and TRBJ2-5, is DGGITQSPKYLFRKEGQNVTLSCEQNLNHDAMYWYRQDPGQGLRLIYYSQIVNDFQKGDIAEGYSVSREKKESFPLTVTSAQKNPTAFYLCASSIATGGETQYFGPGTRLLVL.

This clone showed up just a few times. This chain links TRBV18 with TRBJ1-2, with D perhaps TRBD1 (5 bases). Per the germline V gene, CDR1 is KGHSH and CDR2 is LQKENI. Trimming shortened V by 0 bases and J by 0 bases, and 11 bases separated the two germline ends. The CDR3 has 16 residues. The CDR3 sequence: CASSPPAGLSNYGYTF. The CDR3 DNA sequence: TGTGCCAGCTCACCACCGGCAGGGCTCTCTAACTATGGCTACACCTTC.

This clone was counted once. The chain links TRBV4-1 to TRBJ1-1; a weak D match, TRBD1 (6 bases). With 0 bases removed from V and 1 base from J, the gap between germline ends came to 9 bases. Germline assignment: CDR1 MGHRA and CDR2 YSYEKL. This CDR3 comprises 15 residues. The DNA of the CDR3 is TGCGCCAGCAGCCAAGAAACAGGGACGAACACTGAAGCTTTCTTT. This sequence encodes CASSQETGTNTEAFF.

This chain links TRBV9 with TRBJ1-5; the match to TRBD1 covers 8 bases. The J segment lost 6 bases and the V segment lost 1 base, leaving 9 bases of the junction unmatched. Germline assignment: CDR1 SGDLS and CDR2 YYNGEE. The CDR3 runs to 16 residues. The CDR3 spells CASSVPSDRGLQPQHF. CDR3 DNA sequence: TGTGCCAGCAGCGTACCCTCCGACAGGGGCCTTCAGCCCCAGCATTTT.

V gene TRBV19 combines with J gene TRBJ1-5; TRBD1 agrees at 11 bases. This CDR3 is built from 16 residues. With 5 bases clipped from V and 5 bases from J, the junction kept 8 bases outside the gene matches. From germline, CDR1 is LNHDA and CDR2 SQIVND (reference sequence). The CDR3 region has the DNA TGTGCCAGTAGTGAAGAAAGGACAGGGGGCGATCAGCCCCAGCATTTT. Its translation is CASSEERTGGDQPQHF.